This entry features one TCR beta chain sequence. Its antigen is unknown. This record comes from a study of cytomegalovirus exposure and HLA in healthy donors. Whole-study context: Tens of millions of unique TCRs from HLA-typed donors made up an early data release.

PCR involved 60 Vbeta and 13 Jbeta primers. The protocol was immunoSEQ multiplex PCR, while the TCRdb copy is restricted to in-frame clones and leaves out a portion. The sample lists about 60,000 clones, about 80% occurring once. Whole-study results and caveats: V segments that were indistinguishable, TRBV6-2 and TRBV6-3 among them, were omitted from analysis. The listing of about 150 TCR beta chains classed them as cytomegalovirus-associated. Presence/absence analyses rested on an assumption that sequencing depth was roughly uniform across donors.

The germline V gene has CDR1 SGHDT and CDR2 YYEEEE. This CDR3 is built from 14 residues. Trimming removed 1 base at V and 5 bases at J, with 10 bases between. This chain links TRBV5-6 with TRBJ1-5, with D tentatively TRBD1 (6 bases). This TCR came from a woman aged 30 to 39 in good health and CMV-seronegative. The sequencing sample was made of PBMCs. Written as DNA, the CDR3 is TGTGCCAGCAGCTTGTACGGGGGGCATCAGCCCCAGCATTTT. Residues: CASSLYGGHQPQHF.